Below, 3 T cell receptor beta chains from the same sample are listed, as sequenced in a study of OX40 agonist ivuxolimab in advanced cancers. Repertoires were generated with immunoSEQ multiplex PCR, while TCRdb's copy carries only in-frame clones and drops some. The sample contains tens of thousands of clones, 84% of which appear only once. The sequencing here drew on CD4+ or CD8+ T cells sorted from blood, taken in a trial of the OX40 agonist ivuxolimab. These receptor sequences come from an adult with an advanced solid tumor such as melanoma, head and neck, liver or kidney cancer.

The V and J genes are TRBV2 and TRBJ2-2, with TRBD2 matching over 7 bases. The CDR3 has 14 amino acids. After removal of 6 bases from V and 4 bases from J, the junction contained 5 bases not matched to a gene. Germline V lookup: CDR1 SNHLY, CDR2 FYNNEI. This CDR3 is CASRGTTLTGELFF. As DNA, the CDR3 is TGTGCCAGCAGGGGGACTACCCTCACCGGGGAGCTGTTTTTT.

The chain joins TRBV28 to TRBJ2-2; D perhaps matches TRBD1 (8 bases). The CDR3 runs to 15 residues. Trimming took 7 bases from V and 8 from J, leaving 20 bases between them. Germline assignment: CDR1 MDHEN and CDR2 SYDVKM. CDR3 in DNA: TGTGCCAGCACAATGGACAGGGAGGGCCCTGGGGAGCTGTTTTTT. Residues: CASTMDREGPGELFF.

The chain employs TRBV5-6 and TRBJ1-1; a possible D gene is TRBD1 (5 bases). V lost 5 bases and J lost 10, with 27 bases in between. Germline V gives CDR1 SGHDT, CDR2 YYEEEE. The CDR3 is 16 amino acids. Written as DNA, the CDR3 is TGTGCCAGCAGTTTGAGTGCGCTGTCTAGGGGCCGTGGAGCTTTCTTT. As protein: CASSLSALSRGRGAFF.